This T cell receptor (beta chain) is from a study of T cells in Graves' hyperthyroidism and ophthalmopathy. Broader study findings: The model anticipated ophthalmopathy a median around six months pre-onset.

TCR beta CDR3 sequences were amplified from RNA transcripts. Carried out on the TCR CDR3, a first-round RT-PCR used the HTBI primer set. Each CDR3 protein is one row after TCRdb ran MiXCR on the multiplex PCR reads. The data contain fewer than 500,000 distinct CDR3 sequences, about 15% of them singletons. About this clonotype: Its antigen is not identified.

The ends were cut back, 3 bases at V and 6 bases at J, with 18 bases in the middle. Germline V CDR1 and CDR2: LGHDT, YNNKEL (reference sequence). The CDR3 contains 15 residues. Duration under 3 months, a NOSPECS grade of at least 4, and a Clinical Activity Score of at least 3 characterized the ophthalmopathy patients. Diagnoses used clinical symptoms, serum thyroxine and TRAb, thyroid ultrasound and orbital computed tomography. The sequenced material came from blood. The receptor was derived from a man aged 18 to 29 with Graves' ophthalmopathy. The chain combines TRBV3-1 with TRBJ2-7, with unresolved D. The CDR3 is CASSHSQRTSFEQYF. The CDR3 nucleotides read TGTGCCAGCAGCCATTCTCAGAGGACCAGTTTCGAGCAGTACTTC.